A single count supports the clone carrying this T cell receptor (beta chain). Antigen: not known. Nashville, Tennessee was home to all donors, who were Caucasian adults. The sample comes from a study of shared clonotypes between healthy human individuals. General study findings and limits: Clonotype sharing among donors, it was expected, would be affected by sequencing depth. A reduction in generation probabilities was seen for non-shared clonotypes relative to those shared by all four donors.

The CDR3 consists of 15 residues. J lost 6 bases, V lost 6 bases, and 8 bases had no gene match. From germline, CDR1 is SGHTA and CDR2 FQGTGA. Each replicate PCR on the sorted subsets used around 200 ng DNA (around 30,000 T cell genomes). This table comes from immunoSEQ multiplex PCR, and its TCRdb copy is limited to in-frame clones, with some not included. The data show over 2 million clones, around 92% seen once. The receptor was isolated from a man aged 18 to 29 in good health. Some clones in this sample may be carry-over from other donors' samples. Sequencing used naive CD4+ T cells from PBMCs. Subset in this sample: CD45RA+ positively selected. V usage is TRBV7-3 and J usage is TRBJ2-1; 10 positions agree with TRBD2. Written as DNA, the CDR3 is TGTGCCAGCAGTCAAAGCGGGAGGGCCGGCAATGAGCAGTTCTTC. Translating gives CASSQSGRAGNEQFF. The variable domain in full, completed from reference TRBV7-3 and TRBJ2-1, reads GAGVSQTPSNKVTEKGKYVELRCDPISGHTALYWYRQSLGQGPEFLIYFQGTGAADDSGLPNDRFFAVRPEGSVSTLKIQRTERGDSAVYLCASSQSGRAGNEQFFGPGTRLTVL.